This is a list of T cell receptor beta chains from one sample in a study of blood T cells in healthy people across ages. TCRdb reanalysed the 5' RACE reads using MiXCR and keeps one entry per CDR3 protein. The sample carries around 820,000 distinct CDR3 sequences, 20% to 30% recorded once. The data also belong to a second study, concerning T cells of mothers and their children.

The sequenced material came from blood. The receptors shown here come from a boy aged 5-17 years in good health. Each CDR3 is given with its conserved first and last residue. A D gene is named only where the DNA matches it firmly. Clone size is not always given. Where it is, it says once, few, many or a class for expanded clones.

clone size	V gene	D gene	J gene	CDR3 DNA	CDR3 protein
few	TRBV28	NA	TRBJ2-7	TGTGCCAGCAGTTTACCCTCTTGGGTCTACGAGCAGTACTTC	CASSLPSWVYEQYF
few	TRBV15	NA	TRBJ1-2	TGTGCCACCAGCAGAGGCGGGGACAGCTACACCTTC	CATSRGGDSYTF
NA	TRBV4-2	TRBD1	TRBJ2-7	TGTGCCAGCAGCCAACAGACAGGGTACGAGCAGTACTTC	CASSQQTGYEQYF
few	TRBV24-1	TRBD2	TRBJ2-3	TGTGCCACCAGTGACCTCGGGGGGGGCACAGATACGCAGTATTTT	CATSDLGGGTDTQYF
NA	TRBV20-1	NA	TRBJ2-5	TGCAGTGCTAGTCAAACGGAGACCCAGTACTTC	CSASQTETQYF
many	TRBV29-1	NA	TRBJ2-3	TGCAGCGACGGCACAGATACGCAGTATTTT	CSDGTDTQYF
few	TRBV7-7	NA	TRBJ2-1	TGTGCTAGCAGCGCCGGGACGGCTGAGCAGTTCTTC	CASSAGTAEQFF
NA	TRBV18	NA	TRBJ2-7	TGTGCCAGCTCACCAGATTTATACACATCGGACGAGCAGTACTTC	CASSPDLYTSDEQYF
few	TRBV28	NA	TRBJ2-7	TGTGCCAGCAGTGTCAGAGTGGGGGCGTTCTACGAGCAGTACTTC	CASSVRVGAFYEQYF
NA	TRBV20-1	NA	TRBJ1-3	TGCAGTGCCCCCTTCGCGGTGGGAAACACCATATATTTT	CSAPFAVGNTIYF
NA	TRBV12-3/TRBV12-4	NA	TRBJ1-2	TGTGCCAGCAGTTTAAATACAGAAATATATAGCTACACCTTC	CASSLNTEIYSYTF
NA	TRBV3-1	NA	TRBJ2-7	TGTGCCAGCAGCCAAACCAGGGACCCTCTCTACGAGCAGTACTTC	CASSQTRDPLYEQYF
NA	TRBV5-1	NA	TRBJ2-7	TGCGCCAGCAGCCGCGGAGGGGCAGGCAGCTCCTACGAGCAGTACTTC	CASSRGGAGSSYEQYF
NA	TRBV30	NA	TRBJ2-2	TGTGCCTGGAGGGACAAGAACACCGGGGAGCTGTTTTTT	CAWRDKNTGELFF